The 2 T cell receptor beta chains given below trace back to one sample, sequenced in a study of memory CD4+ T cells and cytomegalovirus serostatus (dated by TCRdb to about 2019). The library was made by the immunoSEQ multiplex PCR assay. TCRdb limited this immuneACCESS table to in-frame rearrangements with V and J called. A share of clones is missing; checked studies link under half to unresolved V genes, and the rest is unexplained. The sample table lists tens of thousands of clones, around three quarters of them with a count of one. Clones ranked in the top ten supply 0.9% to 1.2% of the sample. A FACSAria II was used to sort memory CD4+ T cells, defined as single viable CD3+CD4+CD8-CD45RO+ cells. Material for sequencing was memory CD4+ T cells from blood. These receptors were obtained from an adult in good health and CMV-seronegative.

This chain uses TRBV6-1 with TRBJ2-1; TRBD2 aligns across 13 bases. V was clipped by 4 bases and J by 8 bases; unmatched bases: 8. This CDR3 has 16 residues. The V gene's germline CDR1 is MNHNS and CDR2 SASEGT. The CDR3 DNA follows: TGTGCCAGCAGTGTTACAGGGACTAGCGGGAAGGATGAGCAGTTCTTC. Amino acid sequence: CASSVTGTSGKDEQFF.

The J gene is TRBJ1-5, the V gene TRBV18; D may be TRBD1 (5 bases). Deletions cut 3 bases from V and 0 bases from J, with 15 bases between. CDR1 KGHSH and CDR2 LQKENI come from the germline V gene. This CDR3 spans 17 amino acids. This chain's CDR3 is CASSPGPKTYSNQPQHF. As DNA, the CDR3 is TGTGCCAGCTCACCGGGACCGAAAACGTATAGCAATCAGCCCCAGCATTTT.